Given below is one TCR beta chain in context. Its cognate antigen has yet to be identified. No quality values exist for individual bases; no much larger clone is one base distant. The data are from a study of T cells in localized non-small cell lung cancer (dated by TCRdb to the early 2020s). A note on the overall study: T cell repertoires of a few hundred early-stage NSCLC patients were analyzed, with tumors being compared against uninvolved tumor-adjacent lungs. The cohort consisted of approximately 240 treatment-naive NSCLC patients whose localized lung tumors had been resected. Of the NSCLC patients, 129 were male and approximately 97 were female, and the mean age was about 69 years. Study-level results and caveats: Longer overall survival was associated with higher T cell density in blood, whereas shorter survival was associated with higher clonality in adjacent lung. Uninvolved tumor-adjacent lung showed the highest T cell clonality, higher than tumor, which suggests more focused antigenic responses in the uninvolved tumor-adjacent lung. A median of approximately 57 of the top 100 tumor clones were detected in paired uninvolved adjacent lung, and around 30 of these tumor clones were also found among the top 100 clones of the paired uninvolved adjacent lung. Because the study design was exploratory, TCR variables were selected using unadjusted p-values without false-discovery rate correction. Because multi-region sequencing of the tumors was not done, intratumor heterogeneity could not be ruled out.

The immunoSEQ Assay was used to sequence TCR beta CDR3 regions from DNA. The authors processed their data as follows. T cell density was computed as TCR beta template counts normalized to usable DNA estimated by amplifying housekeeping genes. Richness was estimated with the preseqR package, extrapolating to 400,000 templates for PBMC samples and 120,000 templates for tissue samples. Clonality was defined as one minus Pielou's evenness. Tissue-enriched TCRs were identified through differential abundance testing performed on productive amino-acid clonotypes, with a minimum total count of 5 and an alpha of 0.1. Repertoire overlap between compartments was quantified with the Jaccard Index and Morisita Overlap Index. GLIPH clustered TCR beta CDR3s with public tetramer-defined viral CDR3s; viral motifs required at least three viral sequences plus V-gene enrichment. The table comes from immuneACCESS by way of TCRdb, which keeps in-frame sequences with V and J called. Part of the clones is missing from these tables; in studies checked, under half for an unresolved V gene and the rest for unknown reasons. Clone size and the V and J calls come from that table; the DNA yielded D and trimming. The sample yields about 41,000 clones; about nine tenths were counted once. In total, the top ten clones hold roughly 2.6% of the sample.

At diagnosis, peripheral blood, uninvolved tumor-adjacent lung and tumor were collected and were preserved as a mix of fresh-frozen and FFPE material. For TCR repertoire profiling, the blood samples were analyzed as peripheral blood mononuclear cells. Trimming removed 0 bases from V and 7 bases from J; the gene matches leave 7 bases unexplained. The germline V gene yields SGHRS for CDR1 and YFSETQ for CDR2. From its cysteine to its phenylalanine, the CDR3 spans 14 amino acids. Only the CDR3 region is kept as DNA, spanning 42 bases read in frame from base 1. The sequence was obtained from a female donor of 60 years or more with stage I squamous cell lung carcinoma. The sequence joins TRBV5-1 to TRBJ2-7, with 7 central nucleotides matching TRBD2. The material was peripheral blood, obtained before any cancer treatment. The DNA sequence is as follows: TGCGCCAGCAGCTTGGACCCGGGACTACCTGAGCAGTACTTC. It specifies CASSLDPGLPEQYF.